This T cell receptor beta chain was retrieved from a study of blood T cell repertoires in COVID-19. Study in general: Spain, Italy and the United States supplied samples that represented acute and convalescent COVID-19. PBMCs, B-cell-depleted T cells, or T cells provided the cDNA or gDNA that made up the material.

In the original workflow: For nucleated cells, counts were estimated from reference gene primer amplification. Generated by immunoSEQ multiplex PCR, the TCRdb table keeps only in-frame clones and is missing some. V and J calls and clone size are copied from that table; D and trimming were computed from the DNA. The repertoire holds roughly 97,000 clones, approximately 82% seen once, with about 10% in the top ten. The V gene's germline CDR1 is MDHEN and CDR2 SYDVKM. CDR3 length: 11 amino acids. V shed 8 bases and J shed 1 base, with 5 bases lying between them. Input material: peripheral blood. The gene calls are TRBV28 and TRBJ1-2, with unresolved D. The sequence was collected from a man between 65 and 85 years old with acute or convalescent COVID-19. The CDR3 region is CASGVNYGYTF. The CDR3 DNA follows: TGTGCCAGCGGAGTTAACTATGGCTACACCTTC.